This T cell receptor beta chain is from a study of blood T cell repertoires in COVID-19 (dated by TCRdb to the early 2020s). For the study in its entirety: Collaborator samples came from the United States, Italy and Spain and covered acute and convalescent phases of COVID-19. The material from the prospective study consisted of cDNA or gDNA derived from T cells, B-cell-depleted T cells, or PBMCs. The dataset comprised deeply sampled blood TCRbeta repertoires from subjects exposed to, actively infected with, or recovered from COVID-19. The repertoires were released in a freely available public database intended as a resource for research on the immune response to SARS-CoV-2. Samples came from the ongoing ImmuneRACE study (first 160 participants) plus 1,254 subjects from 6 global collaborators. A de-identified subject ID, COVID-19 status, age in years and sex were almost always included in the sample metadata. Where available, HLA class I and class II types were obtained from metadata supplied by the sample provider rather than from assay-based typing. Broader findings and caveats from the paper: The amount of clinical and demographic metadata varied by source and participant and was provided uncurated.

In the prospective study, participants were about 18 to 95 years old, resided in about two dozen geographic areas of the United States, and were enrolled through a virtual design. To assign participants to cohorts, the prospective study relied on clinical history that participants themselves reported in a screening survey and a study questionnaire. Recovered participants in ImmuneRACE Cohort 3 were defined as having two consecutive negative NP/OP PCR tests, clearance from a healthcare professional, or resolution of symptoms. In the prospective study, whole blood, serum and a nasopharyngeal or oropharyngeal swab were collected from each participant by mobile phlebotomists. Participants in the prospective study had the option to provide additional blood draws and questionnaires over a roughly 2-month period. Before DNA extraction, prospective study blood samples were shipped either frozen or at room temperature.

The CDR3 numbers 14 residues from cysteine through phenylalanine. The retained sequence is limited to the CDR3, 42 bases, with the frame set at the first base. V loses 5 bases of germline sequence and J loses 12 bases, and the interval between the two ends is 24 bases. According to the germline V gene (reference sequence), CDR1 reads SGHKS and CDR2 reads YYEKEE. For this clone: Its cognate antigen has yet to be identified. Base qualities are missing; no much larger clone stands one base away.

TCRbeta CDR3 regions were amplified from genomic DNA by means of the immunoSEQ Assay, a bias-controlled multiplex PCR. On the study's bioinformatics: Within the assay, amplification of reference gene primers was used to estimate how many nucleated cells each sample contained. To quantify the absolute abundance of each unique TCRbeta CDR3 rearrangement, sequence reads were collapsed and filtered. For each sample, productive Simpson clonality was calculated as the square root of Simpson's diversity index across productive rearrangements. In TCRdb, the immuneACCESS table is reduced to in-frame sequences with V and J assigned. These tables do not hold every clone; where another copy was compared, an unresolved V gene accounts for under half, and the others remain unexplained. D and trimming come from the DNA, and the V and J calls and clone size come from that table. This sample gives fewer than 250,000 clones in total; 84% of them show up just once. The ten top clones hold roughly 6.2% of the sample.

The V gene is TRBV5-5 and the J gene is TRBJ2-7; a weak D assignment points to TRBD1 (5 bases agree). This clonotype originated in a woman aged 40 to 50 who had recovered from COVID-19. What was sequenced was PBMCs or T cells enriched from blood (not recorded which). The base sequence is TGTGCCAGCAGTTCAATGGGGCAGGGTCTTTACGCGTACTTC. It translates to CASSSMGQGLYAYF.